This T cell receptor (beta chain) was identified during a study of T cell repertoires in cytomegalovirus infection. Using its own MiXCR run on the reads, TCRdb lists one record per CDR3 protein. The sample records about 680,000 distinct CDR3 sequences, approximately 24% being singletons. This clonotype was seen at least ten times. The CDR3 is 15 amino acids. Germline V gene lookup returns CDR1 ENHRY and CDR2 SYGVKD. Trimming shortened V by 3 bases and J by 3 bases, and 15 bases separated the two germline ends. This sequence was found in a human donor in good health (CMV status not recorded). Some clones in this sample may be carry-over from other donors' samples. The material sequenced was CD8+ T cells from PBMCs. The chain links TRBV10-3 to TRBJ2-7, with D possibly being TRBD2 (5 bases). The CDR3 sequence is CAISEQRAGGYEQYF. DNA for the CDR3: TGTGCCATCAGTGAACAAAGGGCGGGCGGCTACGAGCAGTACTTC.